Only a few counts were recorded for the clone carrying this T cell receptor beta chain. These data come from a study of T-cell reconstitution after alpha-beta-depleted transplantation in children. The authors prepared the TCRbeta library with unique molecular identifiers. In TCRdb, the PCR reads were re-called with MiXCR into one record per CDR3 protein. The table shows about 580,000 distinct CDR3 sequences, with 23% occurring only once. Per germline, CDR1 MRHNA and CDR2 SNTAGT. With V trimmed by 0 bases and J by 4 bases, 6 bases remained unmatched. The CDR3 is 17 residues long. The source is a boy less than two years old who had a stem cell transplant for acute myeloid leukemia, so the T cells may come from the graft donor. J is TRBJ2-1 and V is TRBV6-4; TRBD2 aligns across 10 bases. Source: PBMCs, mostly from graft donor cells, taken 360 days after TCRalphabeta/CD19-depleted stem cell transplant. The CDR3 spells CASSDSMLAGAYNEQFF. CDR3 nucleotides: TGTGCCAGCAGTGACTCCATGCTAGCGGGGGCTTACAATGAGCAGTTCTTC.